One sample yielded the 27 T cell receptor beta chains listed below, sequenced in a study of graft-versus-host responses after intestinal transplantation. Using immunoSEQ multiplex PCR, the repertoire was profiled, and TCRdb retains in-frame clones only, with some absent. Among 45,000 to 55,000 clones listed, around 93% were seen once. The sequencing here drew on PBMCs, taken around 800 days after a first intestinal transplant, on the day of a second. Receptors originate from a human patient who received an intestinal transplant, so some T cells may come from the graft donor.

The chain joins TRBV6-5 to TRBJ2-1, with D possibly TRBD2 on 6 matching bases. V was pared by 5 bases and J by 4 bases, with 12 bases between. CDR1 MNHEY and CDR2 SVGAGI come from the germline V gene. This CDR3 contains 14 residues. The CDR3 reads CASSLRDSYNEQFF. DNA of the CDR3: TGTGCCAGCAGTCTCCGGGACTCTTACAATGAGCAGTTCTTC.

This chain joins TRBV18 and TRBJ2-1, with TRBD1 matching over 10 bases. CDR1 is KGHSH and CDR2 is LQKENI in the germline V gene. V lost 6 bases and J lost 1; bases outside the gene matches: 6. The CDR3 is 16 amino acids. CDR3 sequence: CASSQGQGGSYNEQFF. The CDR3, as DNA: TGTGCCAGCTCTCAAGGACAGGGGGGGTCCTACAATGAGCAGTTCTTC.

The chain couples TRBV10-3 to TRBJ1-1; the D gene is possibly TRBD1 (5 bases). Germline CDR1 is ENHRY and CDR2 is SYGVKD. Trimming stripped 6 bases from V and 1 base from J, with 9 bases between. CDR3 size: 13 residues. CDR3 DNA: TGTGCCATCAGATTCACAGGGAACACTGAAGCTTTCTTT. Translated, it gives CAIRFTGNTEAFF.

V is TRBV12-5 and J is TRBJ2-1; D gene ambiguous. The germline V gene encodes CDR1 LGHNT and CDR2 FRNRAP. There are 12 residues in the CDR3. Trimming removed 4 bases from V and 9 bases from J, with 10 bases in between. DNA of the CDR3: TGTGCTAGTGGTTGGAGCTCTTTTGAGCAGTTCTTC. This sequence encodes CASGWSSFEQFF.

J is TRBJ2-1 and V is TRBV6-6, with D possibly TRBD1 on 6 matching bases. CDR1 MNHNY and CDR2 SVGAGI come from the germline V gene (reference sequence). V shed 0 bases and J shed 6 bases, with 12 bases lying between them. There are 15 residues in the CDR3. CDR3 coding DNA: TGTGCCAGCAGTTACTCGTTTGGGGGCGGCAATGAGCAGTTCTTC. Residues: CASSYSFGGGNEQFF.

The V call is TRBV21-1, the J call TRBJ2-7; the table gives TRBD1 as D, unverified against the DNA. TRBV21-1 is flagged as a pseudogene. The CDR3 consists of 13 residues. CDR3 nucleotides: TGTGCCAGCAGCTCCCTCCAGGGGGCCGAGCAGTACTTC. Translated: CASSSLQGAEQYF.

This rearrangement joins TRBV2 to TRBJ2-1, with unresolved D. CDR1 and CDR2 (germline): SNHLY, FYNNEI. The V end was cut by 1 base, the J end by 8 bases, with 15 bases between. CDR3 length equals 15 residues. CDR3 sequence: CASSEGWEGTDEQFF. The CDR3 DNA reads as TGTGCCAGCAGTGAAGGGTGGGAAGGTACTGATGAGCAGTTCTTC.

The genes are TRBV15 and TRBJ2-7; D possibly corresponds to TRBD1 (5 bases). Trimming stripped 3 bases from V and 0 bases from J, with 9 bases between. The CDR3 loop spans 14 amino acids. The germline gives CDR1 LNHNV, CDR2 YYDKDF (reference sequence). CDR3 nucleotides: TGTGCCACCAGCAGGACAGTCAGCTCCTACGAGCAGTACTTC. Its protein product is CATSRTVSSYEQYF.

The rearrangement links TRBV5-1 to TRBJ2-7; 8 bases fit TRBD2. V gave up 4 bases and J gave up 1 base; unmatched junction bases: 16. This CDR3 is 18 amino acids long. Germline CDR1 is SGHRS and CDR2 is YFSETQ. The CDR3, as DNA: TGCGCCAGCAGCCCGAAGGCTAGCGGGCACCCTCTTTCCTACGAGCAGTACTTC. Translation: CASSPKASGHPLSYEQYF.

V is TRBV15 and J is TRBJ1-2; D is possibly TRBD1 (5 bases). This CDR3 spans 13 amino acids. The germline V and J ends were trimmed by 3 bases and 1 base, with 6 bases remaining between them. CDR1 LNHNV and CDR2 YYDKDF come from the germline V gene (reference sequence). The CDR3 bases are TGTGCCACCAGCAGGGACATTAACTATGGCTACACCTTC. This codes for CATSRDINYGYTF.

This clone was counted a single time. DNA for the CDR3: TGTGCCAGTAGTATAAACCACTTGGGGGCCAAAAACATTCAGTACTTC. Translated, it gives CASSINHLGAKNIQYF. The genes are TRBV19 and TRBJ2-4; D unclear. Germline V gives CDR1 LNHDA, CDR2 SQIVND (reference sequence). V was clipped by 2 bases and J by 1 base, with 12 bases between them. This CDR3 comprises 16 residues.

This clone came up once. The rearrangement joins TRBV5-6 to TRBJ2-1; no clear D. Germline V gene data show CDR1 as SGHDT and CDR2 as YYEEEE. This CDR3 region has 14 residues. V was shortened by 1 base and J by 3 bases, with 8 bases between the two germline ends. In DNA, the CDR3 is TGTGCCAGCAGCTTGAGGCTGAACTACAATGAGCAGTTCTTC. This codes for CASSLRLNYNEQFF.

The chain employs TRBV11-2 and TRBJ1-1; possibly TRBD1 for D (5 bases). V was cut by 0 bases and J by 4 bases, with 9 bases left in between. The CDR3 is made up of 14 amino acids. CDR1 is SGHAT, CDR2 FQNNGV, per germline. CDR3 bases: TGTGCCAGCAGCTTAGAAGCTACAGGCACTGAAGCTTTCTTT. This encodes CASSLEATGTEAFF.

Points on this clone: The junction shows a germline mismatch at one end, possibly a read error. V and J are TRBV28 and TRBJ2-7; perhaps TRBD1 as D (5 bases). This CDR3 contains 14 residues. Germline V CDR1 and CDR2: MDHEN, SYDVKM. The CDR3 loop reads CASNLAGHSYEQYF. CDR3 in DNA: TGTGCCAGCAATTTAGCAGGGCACTCCTACGAGCAGTACTTC.

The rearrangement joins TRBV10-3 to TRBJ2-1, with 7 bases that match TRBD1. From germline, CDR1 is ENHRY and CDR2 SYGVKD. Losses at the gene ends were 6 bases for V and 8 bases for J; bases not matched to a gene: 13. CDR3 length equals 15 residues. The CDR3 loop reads CAISASGTAFDEQFF. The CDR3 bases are TGTGCCATCAGCGCCTCCGGGACAGCTTTTGATGAGCAGTTCTTC.

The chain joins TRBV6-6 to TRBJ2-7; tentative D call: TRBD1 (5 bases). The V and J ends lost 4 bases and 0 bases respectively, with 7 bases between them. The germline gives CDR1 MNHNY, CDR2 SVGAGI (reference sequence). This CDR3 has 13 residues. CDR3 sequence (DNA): TGTGCCAGCAGTTCGACAGACTCCTACGAGCAGTACTTC. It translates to CASSSTDSYEQYF.

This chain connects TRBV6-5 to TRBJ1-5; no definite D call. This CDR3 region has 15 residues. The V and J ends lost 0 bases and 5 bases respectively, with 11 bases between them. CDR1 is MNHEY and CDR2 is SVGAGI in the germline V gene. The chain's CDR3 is CASSYSISGDQPQHF. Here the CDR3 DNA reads TGTGCCAGCAGTTACTCGATTTCAGGAGATCAGCCCCAGCATTTT.

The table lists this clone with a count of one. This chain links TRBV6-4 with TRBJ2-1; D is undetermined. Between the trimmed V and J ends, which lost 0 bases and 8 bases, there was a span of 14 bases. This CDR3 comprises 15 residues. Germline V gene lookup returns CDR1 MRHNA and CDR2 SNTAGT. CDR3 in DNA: TGTGCCAGCAGTGACTCTAGCAACGAAGCCGATGAGCAGTTCTTC. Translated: CASSDSSNEADEQFF.

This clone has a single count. The CDR3 region is CASSSGQGANYGYTF. The CDR3 coding sequence is TGTGCCAGCAGTTCAGGACAGGGGGCGAACTATGGCTACACCTTC. This chain joins TRBV28 and TRBJ1-2; 11 nucleotides align to TRBD1. The CDR3 is 15 amino acids. Germline lookup yields CDR1 MDHEN and CDR2 SYDVKM. V was pared by 4 bases and J by 2 bases, with 3 bases of the junction left unmatched.

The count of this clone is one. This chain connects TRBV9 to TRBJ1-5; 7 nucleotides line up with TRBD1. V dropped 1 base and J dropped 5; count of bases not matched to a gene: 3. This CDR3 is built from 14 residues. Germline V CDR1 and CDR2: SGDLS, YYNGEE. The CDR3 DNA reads TGTGCCAGCAGCGTACAGGGGGACGATCAGCCCCAGCATTTT. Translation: CASSVQGDDQPQHF.

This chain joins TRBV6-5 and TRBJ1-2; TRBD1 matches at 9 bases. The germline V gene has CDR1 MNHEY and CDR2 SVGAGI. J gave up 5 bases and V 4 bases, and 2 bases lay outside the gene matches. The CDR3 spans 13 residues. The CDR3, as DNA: TGTGCCAGCAGTTGGGGACAGGGTTATGGCTACACCTTC. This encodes CASSWGQGYGYTF.

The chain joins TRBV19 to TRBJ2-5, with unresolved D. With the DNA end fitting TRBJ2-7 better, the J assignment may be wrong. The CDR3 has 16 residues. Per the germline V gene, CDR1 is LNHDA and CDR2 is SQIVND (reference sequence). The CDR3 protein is CASSTRTPLGLYEQYF. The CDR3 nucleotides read TGTGCCAGTAGTACACGGACCCCCTTGGGGTTATACGAGCAGTACTTC.

The CDR3 loop reads CASSSQPGLAGGPGEQYF. CDR3 DNA: TGTGCCAGCAGCTCACAACCGGGACTAGCGGGAGGACCAGGGGAGCAGTACTTC. The chain couples TRBV9 to TRBJ2-7; 15 nucleotides line up with TRBD2. CDR1 and CDR2 from the germline V gene are SGDLS and YYNGEE. The CDR3 covers 18 residues. After removal of 4 bases from V and 7 bases from J, the junction contained 15 bases not matched to a gene.

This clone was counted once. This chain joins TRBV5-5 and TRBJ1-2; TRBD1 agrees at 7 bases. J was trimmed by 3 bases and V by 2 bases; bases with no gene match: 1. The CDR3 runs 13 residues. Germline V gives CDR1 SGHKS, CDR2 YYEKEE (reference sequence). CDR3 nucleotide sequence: TGTGCCAGCAGCTTAGACAGGGACTATGGCTACACCTTC. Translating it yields CASSLDRDYGYTF.

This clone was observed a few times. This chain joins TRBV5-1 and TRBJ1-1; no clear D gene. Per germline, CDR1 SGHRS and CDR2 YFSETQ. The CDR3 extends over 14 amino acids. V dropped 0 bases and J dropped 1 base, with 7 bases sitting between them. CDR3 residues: CASSLGAANTEAFF. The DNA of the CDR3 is TGCGCCAGCAGCTTGGGGGCAGCGAACACTGAAGCTTTCTTT.

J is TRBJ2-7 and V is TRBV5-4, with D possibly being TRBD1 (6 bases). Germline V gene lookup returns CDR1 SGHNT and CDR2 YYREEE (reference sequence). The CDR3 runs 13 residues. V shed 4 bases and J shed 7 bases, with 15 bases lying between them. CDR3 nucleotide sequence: TGTGCCAGCAGCGGACCTAAAGGGGGAGAGCAGTACTTC. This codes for CASSGPKGGEQYF.

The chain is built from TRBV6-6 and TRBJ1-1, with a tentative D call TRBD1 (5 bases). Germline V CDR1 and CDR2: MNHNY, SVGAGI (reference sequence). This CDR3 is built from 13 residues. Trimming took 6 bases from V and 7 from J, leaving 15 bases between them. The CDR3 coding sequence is TGTGCCAGCAGCATCGGGGGTGGTGATGAAGCTTTCTTT. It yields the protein CASSIGGGDEAFF.